This record covers a single T cell receptor (beta chain). Its target is unknown. This entry is derived from a study of shared clonotypes between healthy human individuals. Whole-study results and caveats: With few donors, the genetic and exposure-history diversity represented was limited.

Germline lookup yields CDR1 LNHDA and CDR2 SQIVND (reference sequence). The CDR3 totals 17 residues. Trimming cost V 4 bases and J 6 bases, with 19 bases left between them. The naive CD8 population came from CD45RO-negative cells selected for CCR7, without terminally differentiated effector memory CD45RA+ cells. This table comes from immunoSEQ multiplex PCR, and its TCRdb copy is limited to in-frame clones, with some not included. The repertoire has about 2 million clones, roughly 95% of them found once; the top ten carry more than 0.95%. Input material: naive CD8+ T cells sorted from blood. The clonotype comes from a man between 18 and 29 years old in good health. The chain recombines TRBV19 with TRBJ1-6; D remains unclear. The CDR3 DNA is TGTGCCAGTAGTACCGGTTGGAGGGATTCTGGTAATTCACCCCTCCACTTT. Encoded protein: CASSTGWRDSGNSPLHF.